There are a few counts of the clone carrying this T cell receptor beta chain. TCRdb reprocessed the RACE reads via MiXCR and lists one record per CDR3 protein. The table shows 150,000 to 200,000 distinct CDR3 sequences, with about 22% occurring only once. The time point here: patch test 3, about 24 weeks after DPC sensitization. Treatment reported: therapeutic diphenylcyclopropenone sensitization with weekly scalp DPC. At patch-test visits, sampling came before the patch test. Sample donors consisted of patients with alopecia, aged 18 to 70 years, who were suitable for DPC. The data derive from a study of human T cells and chemical hapten exposure. Study at large: DPC at 0.01% went onto the upper back in patch tests, read at 6 days. TCR yields per sample varied mostly from small pooled library volume differences.

CDR1 and CDR2 (germline): DFQATT, SNEGSKA (reference sequence). The V and J ends lost 6 bases and 9 bases, in that order; junction bases with no gene match: 11. The CDR3 length is 13 residues. This chain connects TRBV20-1 to TRBJ2-1, with 7 bases lining up with TRBD2. This TCR derives from a woman aged 40 to 55 with alopecia areata. Some clones in this sample may be carry-over from other donors' samples. The material sequenced was whole blood, taken in connection with sensitization to the hapten diphenylcyclopropenone (DPC). CDR3 region: CSATAGLGGEQFF. The DNA of the CDR3 is TGCAGTGCCACCGCAGGACTAGGCGGTGAGCAGTTCTTC.